These 21 T cell receptor beta chains came from one sample sequenced in a study of blood T cells in healthy people across ages. Together with a sample-barcoded 5' primer, a J-beta primer mix was included in a second PCR lasting about 7 to 12 cycles. MiXCR was run by TCRdb on the 5' RACE reads, yielding one entry per CDR3 protein. The table has 600,000 or so distinct CDR3 sequences, about 21% seen once. Sequencing was carried out using blood. The receptors were gathered from a man aged 65 to 79 in good health.

The J gene is TRBJ2-3, the V gene TRBV7-2; the D gene is possibly TRBD1 (6 bases). Germline V CDR1 and CDR2: SGHTA, FQGNSA. Trimming pared 2 bases from V and 2 bases from J, leaving 14 bases between. The CDR3 loop spans 16 amino acids. CDR3 DNA sequence: TGTGCCAGCAGCTTATATGCGGTGGGGGCCACAGATACGCAGTATTTT. It yields the protein CASSLYAVGATDTQYF.

This clonotype showed up just a few times. CDR3 coding DNA: TGCGCCAGCAGAGCGATCCAGGGATACGAGCAGTACTTC. Protein product: CASRAIQGYEQYF. The chain joins TRBV5-1 to TRBJ2-7; D perhaps matches TRBD1 (5 bases). V was clipped by 5 bases and J by 4 bases, with 13 bases between them. The CDR3 totals 13 residues. Germline-derived CDR1 and CDR2 are SGHRS and YFSETQ.

The chain combines TRBV6-6 with TRBJ2-5; 8 bases line up with TRBD2. Germline CDR1 is MNHNY and CDR2 is SVGAGI (reference sequence). This CDR3 has 15 residues. The V and J ends lost 2 bases and 4 bases, in that order; junction bases with no gene match: 6. The CDR3 reads CASSYGSGKGETQYF. The CDR3 DNA follows: TGTGCCAGCAGTTACGGTAGCGGGAAAGGAGAGACCCAGTACTTC.

The chain couples TRBV28 to TRBJ2-7; tentatively, D is TRBD2 (6 bases). CDR1 is MDHEN, CDR2 SYDVKM, per germline. The CDR3 sequence is 14 residues long. The V end was cut by 5 bases, the J end by 3 bases, with 14 bases between. The CDR3 region has the DNA TGTGCCAGCAGTCCGGGACTGGGGTACTACGAGCAGTACTTC. Translating it yields CASSPGLGYYEQYF.

This clonotype appeared a few times. An end of the junction differs from the germline gene, which may be a read error. V gene TRBV5-1 combines with J gene TRBJ2-5; D ambiguous. CDR1 and CDR2 (germline): SGHRS, YFSETQ. This CDR3 comprises 13 residues. CDR3 DNA: TGCGCCAGCACCTTGACTGAAAAAGAGACCCAGTACTTC. Translation: CASTLTEKETQYF.

This clonotype has only a few counts. Mismatch with germline at one junction end may stem from a read error. The chain has TRBV3-1 and TRBJ2-5; D may be TRBD1 (6 bases). The germline V gene has CDR1 LGHDT and CDR2 YNNKEL (reference sequence). The CDR3 has 12 amino acids. The CDR3 nucleotides are TGTGCCAGCAGCTCAGGGGCAGAGACCCGGTACTTC. Translating it yields CASSSGAETRYF.

This clonotype was counted between two and nine times. V is TRBV5-1 and J is TRBJ2-7; 12 bases map to TRBD2. CDR3 size: 15 residues. Germline CDR1 and CDR2: SGHRS and YFSETQ. The trim removed 5 bases at V and 6 bases at J, leaving 9 bases unmatched. Here the CDR3 reads CASRPILAGGLEQYF. The CDR3 nucleotides read TGCGCCAGCAGACCGATACTAGCGGGAGGACTCGAGCAGTACTTC.

The table lists this clonotype with many counts. This chain uses TRBV3-1 with TRBJ2-7; tentative D call: TRBD2 (6 bases). The V and J ends lost 8 bases and 4 bases respectively, with 18 bases between them. The length of the CDR3 is 14 residues. Germline assignment: CDR1 LGHDT and CDR2 YNNKEL (reference sequence). In DNA, the CDR3 is TGTGCCAGCGGAACAATGGGACTGTCGTACGAGCAGTACTTC. Amino acids: CASGTMGLSYEQYF.

J is TRBJ2-7 and V is TRBV13, with a weak D call TRBD2 (6 bases). The ends were cut back, 2 bases at V and 4 bases at J, with 12 bases in the middle. Per germline, CDR1 PRHDT and CDR2 FYEKMQ (reference sequence). The CDR3 runs to 14 residues. CDR3 DNA: TGTGCCAGCAGCTTAACAGTCGGGAGTTACGAGCAGTACTTC. Translation gives CASSLTVGSYEQYF.

The V call is TRBV20-1, the J call TRBJ2-5, with 7 nucleotides matching TRBD1. TRBJ2-1 matches the DNA end more closely, so the J call is doubtful. The CDR3 runs 13 residues. CDR1 and CDR2 (germline): DFQATT, SNEGSKA (reference sequence). The CDR3 sequence is CSALPGQRNEQFF. CDR3 bases: TGCAGTGCTCTACCGGGACAGAGAAATGAGCAGTTCTTC.

The chain has TRBV20-1 and TRBJ2-3, with D uncertain. Per the germline V gene, CDR1 is DFQATT and CDR2 is SNEGSKA (reference sequence). CDR3 size: 11 residues. With 6 bases removed from V and 4 bases from J, the gap between germline ends came to 8 bases. The CDR3 DNA is TGCAGTGCCCCGAAGCCAGATACGCAGTATTTT. As protein: CSAPKPDTQYF.

This clonotype was seen a few times. The V and J genes are TRBV3-1 and TRBJ2-3; 7 positions match TRBD2. V was pared by 1 base and J by 4 bases, with 14 bases of the junction left unmatched. Germline V CDR1 and CDR2: LGHDT, YNNKEL (reference sequence). The CDR3 has 18 amino acids. This CDR3 is CASSQGLASRLLADTQYF. As DNA, the CDR3 is TGTGCCAGCAGCCAAGGACTAGCAAGTCGTCTCCTGGCAGATACGCAGTATTTT.

This clonotype was counted a few times. Possible read error: a much larger clone is one base away. The V gene is TRBV5-4, the J gene TRBJ2-5; 8 nucleotides line up with TRBD1. The CDR3 has 14 residues. Per germline, CDR1 SGHNT and CDR2 YYREEE (reference sequence). CDR3 DNA: TGTGTCAGCAGCACAACGGGACAGGTGGCGACCCAGTACTTC. Translation: CVSSTTGQVATQYF.

This chain uses TRBV29-1 with TRBJ1-1, with no clear D. Germline CDR1 reads SQVTM; CDR2 reads ANQGSEA. This CDR3 spans 11 amino acids. Trimming took 2 bases from V and 6 from J, leaving 7 bases between them. The CDR3 here is CSVEPGAEAFF. CDR3 nucleotide sequence: TGCAGCGTTGAACCCGGAGCTGAAGCTTTCTTT. The whole variable domain, remainder taken from reference TRBV29-1 and TRBJ1-1, is SAVISQKPSRDICQRGTSLTIQCQVDSQVTMMFWYRQQPGQSLTLIATANQGSEATYESGFVIDKFPISRPNLTFSTLTVSNMSPEDSSIYLCSVEPGAEAFFGQGTRLTVV.

This clonotype was counted only a few times. The chain combines TRBV7-2 with TRBJ2-7; no clear D. The CDR3 covers 13 residues. V was pared by 3 bases and J by 3 bases, with 9 bases between. The germline V gene encodes CDR1 SGHTA and CDR2 FQGNSA. Here the CDR3 reads CASSLAEIYEQYF. The CDR3 region has the DNA TGTGCCAGCAGCTTGGCGGAGATCTACGAGCAGTACTTC.

V is TRBV12-3 or TRBV12-4 and J is TRBJ2-4; 9 bases agree with TRBD1. J gave up 0 bases and V 7 bases, and 7 bases lay outside the gene matches. The CDR3 length is 16 residues. The CDR3 DNA is TGTGCCAGCACCTTGGACAGGGGACTAGCCAAAAACATTCAGTACTTC. Translation gives CASTLDRGLAKNIQYF.

The sample holds a few counts of this clonotype. The chain joins TRBV25-1 to TRBJ2-6, with TRBD1 matching over 10 bases. In germline, CDR1 is MGHDK, CDR2 SYGVNS. The CDR3 runs to 17 residues. The J segment lost 1 base and the V segment lost 6 bases, leaving 6 bases of the junction unmatched. CDR3 nucleotides: TGTGCCAGCAGCCGGACAGGGGGTGGTTCTGGGGCCAACGTCCTGACTTTC. Translation: CASSRTGGGSGANVLTF.

V and J are TRBV11-2 and TRBJ2-7; 11 nucleotides align to TRBD2. CDR1 and CDR2 (germline): SGHAT, FQNNGV. The CDR3 is 17 amino acids. V shed 2 bases and J 6 bases; nucleotides not matched to a gene: 12. The CDR3 protein is CASSLLASGRSSSEQYF. CDR3 nucleotide sequence: TGTGCCAGCAGCTTACTGGCTAGCGGGAGGTCCTCTTCCGAGCAGTACTTC.

The gene calls are TRBV12-3 or TRBV12-4 and TRBJ2-5; 14 bases line up with TRBD2. This CDR3 has 15 residues. V lost 6 bases to trimming and J lost 6 bases; unmatched junction nucleotides: 6. The CDR3 DNA is TGTGCCAGCAGACCGGGACTAGCGGGAGTAAAGACCCAGTACTTC. Protein sequence: CASRPGLAGVKTQYF.

J is TRBJ1-3 and V is TRBV6-2 or TRBV6-3, with TRBD1 as a possible D gene (5 bases). Germline CDR1 is MNHEY and CDR2 is SVGEGT. V shed 6 bases and J shed 4 bases, with 19 bases lying between them. The CDR3 loop spans 16 amino acids. CDR3 DNA sequence: TGTGCCAGCAGAGACTCCGGGGGATCGGACGGAAACACCATATATTTT. Its protein is CASRDSGGSDGNTIYF.

This clonotype occurred a few times. CDR3 in DNA: TGCAGTGCTGAGACAGGGGGCCGGTGGCAAGAGACCCAGTACTTC. Its protein product is CSAETGGRWQETQYF. The chain couples TRBV20-1 to TRBJ2-5; TRBD1 aligns across 10 bases. This CDR3 region has 15 residues. Germline V gene data show CDR1 as DFQATT and CDR2 as SNEGSKA (reference sequence). V lost 5 bases, J lost 2 bases, and 8 bases stayed unmatched.